The 11 T cell receptor beta chains given below trace back to one sample, sequenced in a study of T-cell reconstitution after alpha-beta-depleted transplantation in children. The TCRbeta library was prepared with unique molecular identifiers. TCRdb processed the PCR reads anew with MiXCR; each CDR3 protein has one entry. The sample contains about 510,000 distinct CDR3 sequences, approximately 10% of which appear only once. Sequenced material: PBMCs, mostly from graft donor cells, taken 180 days after TCRalphabeta/CD19-depleted stem cell transplant. Every receptor here comes from a female patient aged 2-9 years who had a stem cell transplant for aplastic anemia, so the T cells may come from the graft donor.

This clonotype occurred a few times. The CDR3 DNA sequence: TGTGCCAGCGCAGTCAGGGACTCTGGGGCCAACGTCCTGACTTTC. Amino acid sequence: CASAVRDSGANVLTF. This chain uses TRBV12-3 or TRBV12-4 with TRBJ2-6; D may be TRBD1 (5 bases). The length of the CDR3 is 15 residues. V gave up 8 bases and J gave up 0 bases, with 11 bases separating them.

The V call is TRBV28, the J call TRBJ1-3; D is perhaps TRBD1 (5 bases). The V end was cut by 6 bases, the J end by 8 bases, with 17 bases between. The CDR3 extends over 14 amino acids. In germline, CDR1 is MDHEN, CDR2 SYDVKM. The CDR3 DNA reads as TGTGCCAGCAGCCAAACGACGGGGACTTACACCATATATTTT. Translation gives CASSQTTGTYTIYF.

V gene TRBV7-2 combines with J gene TRBJ1-5; D unclear. The germline V gene has CDR1 SGHTA and CDR2 FQGNSA. V lost 2 bases to trimming and J lost 4 bases, with 9 bases between them. The CDR3 has 14 residues. The CDR3 DNA reads TGTGCCAGCAGCTTACTACGGATTAATCAGCCCCAGCATTTT. Translated, it gives CASSLLRINQPQHF.

J is TRBJ2-1 and V is TRBV20-1; 8 bases match TRBD2. Germline V gene lookup returns CDR1 DFQATT and CDR2 SNEGSKA (reference sequence). This CDR3 has 15 amino acids. J was trimmed by 3 bases and V by 4 bases; bases with no gene match: 8. CDR3 in amino acids: CSATPHRGGYNEQFF. In nucleotides, the CDR3 is TGCAGTGCTACTCCACATCGGGGGGGCTACAATGAGCAGTTCTTC.

This clonotype was seen at least ten times. The V and J genes are TRBV12-3 or TRBV12-4 and TRBJ2-1; weak D call: TRBD2 (5 bases). V gave up 1 base and J gave up 0 bases, with 10 bases separating them. CDR3 size: 16 residues. CDR3 DNA: TGTGCCAGCAGTTTAGGGACTGGGAGCTCCTACAATGAGCAGTTCTTC. Its protein product is CASSLGTGSSYNEQFF.

The V and J genes are TRBV7-2 and TRBJ1-3; D remains ambiguous. The CDR3 sequence is 12 residues long. CDR1 and CDR2 from the germline V gene are SGHTA and FQGNSA. Trimming removed 3 bases at V and 8 bases at J, with 8 bases between. In nucleotides, the CDR3 is TGTGCCAGCAGCTTTACGGGGTACACCATATATTTT. Amino acids: CASSFTGYTIYF.

For this clonotype: One end of the junction does not line up with germline, which may come from a read error. This chain joins TRBV28 and TRBJ1-1, with D maybe TRBD1 (5 bases). Germline V lookup: CDR1 MDHEN, CDR2 SYDVKM. The CDR3 totals 14 residues. CDR3 amino acids: CASSFRPSGRGIVF. In nucleotides, the CDR3 is TGTGCCAGCAGTTTCCGTCCCTCGGGGCGCGGAATTGTCTTT.

This clonotype was observed many times. The rearrangement uses TRBV2 and TRBJ2-7, with TRBD1 as a possible D gene (5 bases). The CDR3 is 13 residues long. Germline CDR1 reads SNHLY; CDR2 reads FYNNEI. V was pared by 3 bases and J by 1 base, with 7 bases between. The CDR3 protein is CASSDQGSYEQYF. The CDR3 DNA sequence: TGTGCCAGCAGTGATCAGGGTTCCTACGAGCAGTACTTC.

The V call is TRBV4-3, the J call TRBJ1-1; D gene uncertain. V lost 1 base to trimming and J lost 1 base, with 10 bases between them. This CDR3 comprises 15 residues. Germline assignment: CDR1 LGHNA and CDR2 YSLEER. CDR3 sequence: CASSQGLGRNTEAFF. The CDR3 DNA is TGCGCCAGCAGCCAAGGTCTGGGAAGGAACACTGAAGCTTTCTTT.

V and J are TRBV5-6 and TRBJ2-5; D is undetermined. Germline V CDR1 and CDR2: SGHDT, YYEEEE. The CDR3 runs to 14 residues. V was clipped by 0 bases and J by 4 bases, with 10 bases between them. CDR3 nucleotide sequence: TGTGCCAGCAGCTTGGCGGGCTTGGCAGAGACCCAGTACTTC. This gives the protein CASSLAGLAETQYF.

This clonotype was observed a few times. The CDR3 DNA reads as TGTGCCAGCCACAGGAACCTGTACAATGAGCAGTTCTTC. This sequence encodes CASHRNLYNEQFF. V usage is TRBV12-3 or TRBV12-4 and J usage is TRBJ2-1, with D possibly being TRBD1 (5 bases). Deletions cut 8 bases from V and 4 bases from J, with 12 bases between. CDR3 size: 13 residues.